This TCR beta chain was retrieved from a study of T-cell memory formation after mild COVID-19. TCRdb called the 5' RACE reads again in MiXCR, with one record for every CDR3 protein. The table has about 190,000 distinct CDR3 sequences, roughly 18% seen once. About this clonotype: Its specificity is unknown.

Trimming took off 4 bases at V and 3 bases at J, with 17 bases between the two ends. The CDR3 sequence is 15 residues long. CDR1 SGHDT and CDR2 YYEEEE come from the germline V gene. Study findings and constraints: Clones shrinking from day 15 to 85 showed even CD4/CD8 mixes; later expanders tilted CD4+.

Specimen: PBMCs or a T cell subset sorted from them (not recorded which). The sequence came from an adult woman who had mild COVID-19 (a few samples of this study predate the infection). Cell type and time point are not known. The chain links TRBV5-6 to TRBJ2-7; either TRBD1 or TRBD2 may fit D (5 bases each). CDR3 nucleotides: TGTGCCAGCAGCATACGACCGGGACCTCACTACGAGCAGTACTTC. This gives the protein CASSIRPGPHYEQYF.